The rows below give T cell receptor beta chains drawn from one sample of a study of shared T cell receptors in the human thymus. Sequenced by immunoSEQ multiplex PCR; TCRdb stores in-frame clones only, minus some. The table includes about 660,000 clones, roughly 90% detected once. This sample was also put to use in a study of human thymus T cells.

Sequenced material: thymocytes. The receptors derive from a boy under two years old with a congenital heart defect. The CDR3 runs from the conserved cysteine through the conserved F or W. D genes are given only for firm matches. Clone size is given for some rows only: seen once, a few or many times, or a class if the clone is expanded.

size,V,J,D,DNA,CDR3
NA,TRBV11-2,TRBJ2-1,TRBD1,TGTGCCAGCAGCTTAGTGGAAGACAGGGGCCCTAAAGTGGAGCAGTTCTTC,CASSLVEDRGPKVEQFF
once,TRBV7-8,TRBJ2-7,TRBD2,TGTGCCAGCAGCTTAGATCCAGCGGGAGGTCCCTACGAGCAGTACTTC,CASSLDPAGGPYEQYF
once,TRBV4-1,TRBJ2-5,TRBD1,TGCGCCAGCAGCCAAGATCAAAGGGGGCGCAGAGAGACCCAGTACTTC,CASSQDQRGRRETQYF
NA,TRBV14,TRBJ2-1,NA,TGTGCCAGCAGCCAAGGCCAGGAGCAGTTCTTC,CASSQGQEQFF
NA,TRBV7-2,TRBJ1-1,NA,TGTGCCAGCAGCTTTGGGCACCACAACACTGAAGCTTTCTTT,CASSFGHHNTEAFF
few,TRBV10-2,TRBJ2-1,NA,TGCGCCAGCACCCTCCCCGGGACTCGTTACAATGAGCAGTTCTTC,CASTLPGTRYNEQFF
NA,TRBV7-3,TRBJ2-5,TRBD2,TGTGCCAGCAGCTTAAATCCACTCCGGCCCGGCGGGAGTCCTGAGACCCAGTACTTC,CASSLNPLRPGGSPETQYF
NA,TRBV9,TRBJ1-2,NA,TGTGCCAGCCGTGGAACCCGACAGTCTTATGGCTACACCTTC,CASRGTRQSYGYTF
NA,TRBV4-1,TRBJ2-3,NA,TGCGCCAGCAGCCAGGATATGACTAGCACAGATACGCAGTATTTT,CASSQDMTSTDTQYF
NA,TRBV23-1,TRBJ1-2,TRBD1,TGCGCCAGCAGTCAACGGGACAGGGAAGGCTACACCTTC,CASSQRDREGYTF
NA,TRBV13,TRBJ2-1,NA,TGTGCCAGCATGGCGGGACGTGAGCAGTTCTTC,CASMAGREQFF
NA,TRBV15,TRBJ2-3,TRBD2,TGTGCCACCAGCCCCCGCGGTAGCGGGAGTAGCACAGATACGCAGTATTTT,CATSPRGSGSSTDTQYF
NA,TRBV19,TRBJ2-7,NA,TGTGCCAGTAGTATGCGGGGGCGCCGGTACGAGCAGTACTTC,CASSMRGRRYEQYF
NA,TRBV4-2,TRBJ2-7,TRBD2,TGTGCCAGCAGCCAAGATACTCGCGGGAGGGCAGGGACCGAGCAGTACTTC,CASSQDTRGRAGTEQYF
NA,TRBV7-9,TRBJ2-5,NA,TGTGCCAGCAGCTTCGAAACAGGGGGGGAAGAGACCCAGTACTTC,CASSFETGGEETQYF
NA,TRBV27,TRBJ2-7,NA,TGTGCCAGCAGTTTAAGGAAGGGCAGGGCCTACGAGCAGTACTTC,CASSLRKGRAYEQYF
NA,TRBV11-2,TRBJ2-7,TRBD2,TGTGCCAGCACCAAAGGGCTAGCGGGATCAGTCTACGAGCAGTACTTC,CASTKGLAGSVYEQYF
NA,TRBV27,TRBJ2-1,TRBD2,TGTGCCAGCAGTTTTAGCGGGGACAATGAGCAGTTCTTC,CASSFSGDNEQFF
NA,TRBV7-2,TRBJ2-2,TRBD1,TGTGCCAGCAGCCCGCCCGGCGACAGGGGGTTAGCGAACACCGGGGAGCTGTTTTTT,CASSPPGDRGLANTGELFF
NA,TRBV30,TRBJ1-5,NA,TGTGCCTGGGCCCCCGGGGGTCATAGCAATCAGCCCCAGCATTTT,CAWAPGGHSNQPQHF
NA,TRBV19,TRBJ1-2,NA,TGTGCCAGTAGTCTACAGGGAAGCTATGGCTACACCTTC,CASSLQGSYGYTF
NA,TRBV2,TRBJ1-2,NA,TGTGCCATCTCGAATAGTACCAGGGATGGCTACACCTTC,CAISNSTRDGYTF
few,TRBV7-9,TRBJ1-2,NA,TGTGCCAGCAGCTTAGAAGAGGGCCGAGGCTACACCTTC,CASSLEEGRGYTF
NA,TRBV7-2,TRBJ2-7,TRBD2,TGTGCCAGCAGCTCCCAACGACGCGGGAGCCCGACCTACGAGCAGTACTTC,CASSSQRRGSPTYEQYF
NA,TRBV5-1,TRBJ2-3,NA,TGCGCCAGCAGCTCCCCGGGACACCTAAGCACAGATACGCAGTATTTT,CASSSPGHLSTDTQYF
NA,TRBV7-9,TRBJ2-7,NA,TGTGCCAGCAGCTTAGGCAGGGTTGACGAGCAGTACTTC,CASSLGRVDEQYF
NA,TRBV29-1,TRBJ1-1,NA,TGCAGCGTTGATTTCGGGGGAGGGGACACTGAAGCTTTCTTT,CSVDFGGGDTEAFF
NA,TRBV11-3,TRBJ2-1,TRBD2,TGTGCCAGCAGCCCACTCCTAGCGGGAGCCTACAATGAGCAGTTCTTC,CASSPLLAGAYNEQFF
few,TRBV9,TRBJ1-1,NA,TGTGCCAGCAGCACAGTGGGGAGGGGAAAGGGGTACACTGAAGCTTTCTTT,CASSTVGRGKGYTEAFF
few,TRBV28,TRBJ2-2,NA,TGTGCCAGCACCCGCACCGGGGAGCTGTTTTTT,CASTRTGELFF
NA,TRBV7-9,TRBJ2-1,TRBD1,TGTGCCAGCAGCCCCAGAGGACAGGGTGTCAGGAATGAGCAGTTCTTC,CASSPRGQGVRNEQFF
NA,TRBV28,TRBJ2-7,NA,TGTGCCAGCAGTCCGGTCCGAGGGTTTAGAGCCTACGAGCAGTACTTC,CASSPVRGFRAYEQYF
NA,TRBV27,TRBJ2-7,NA,TGTGCCAGCAGTCATACAGGCTACGAGCAGTACTTC,CASSHTGYEQYF
NA,TRBV27,TRBJ1-1,NA,TGTGCCAGCAGCCGCCGCGGGGGGAGAGCTGAAGCTTTCTTT,CASSRRGGRAEAFF
NA,TRBV7-9,TRBJ1-3,NA,TGTGCCAGCAGCTTAGCCCGGGTCCGTAAGGGGAGAAACACCATATATTTT,CASSLARVRKGRNTIYF
NA,TRBV5-1,TRBJ2-1,TRBD2,TGCGCCAGCAGCAACTCCCCTAGCGGGGTGTACAATGAGCAGTTCTTC,CASSNSPSGVYNEQFF
NA,TRBV6-1,TRBJ2-1,NA,TGTGCCAGCAGTGAAATCCAGACTGACCGATTGCCCTACAATGAGCAGTTCTTC,CASSEIQTDRLPYNEQFF
NA,TRBV19,TRBJ2-3,NA,TGTGCCAGTAGTATCTTCACAGGGAGCACAGATACGCAGTATTTT,CASSIFTGSTDTQYF
NA,TRBV4-1,TRBJ1-1,TRBD1,TGCGCCAGCAGCCAAGAGTGGGACAGGGTACGGAACACTGAAGCTTTCTTT,CASSQEWDRVRNTEAFF
NA,TRBV7-8,TRBJ2-7,NA,TGTGCCAGCAGCTTACATCTGGGAGGCTTTACCTACGAGCAGTACTTC,CASSLHLGGFTYEQYF
NA,TRBV5-4,TRBJ2-7,TRBD2,TGTGCCAGCAGCCCCCTGACTAGCTCGGAGCAGTACTTC,CASSPLTSSEQYF
few,TRBV5-1,TRBJ2-1,TRBD1,TGCGCCAGCGTCATGACGGGACAGTTCTACAATGAGCAGTTCTTC,CASVMTGQFYNEQFF
NA,TRBV2,TRBJ2-7,TRBD1,TGTGCCAGCAGTGAAGCCGGGGGGGGACAGGGGGCCCATGAGCAGTACTTC,CASSEAGGGQGAHEQYF
NA,TRBV18,TRBJ2-3,NA,TGTGCCAGCTCCTCCACCCTCTCGCGGGAAGGCAGCACAGATACGCAGTATTTT,CASSSTLSREGSTDTQYF